These 29 T cell receptor beta chains came from one sample sequenced in a study of T-cell reconstitution after alpha-beta-depleted transplantation in children. Unique molecular identifiers featured in how the TCRbeta library was prepared. TCRdb redid the calling of the PCR reads with MiXCR, one entry per CDR3 protein. The data contain 600,000 to 700,000 distinct CDR3 sequences, roughly 17% of them seen just once; the ten biggest clones take up 0.9% to 1.2%. The sequenced sample was PBMCs from the stem cell graft donor, obtained from the stem cell graft. These receptors were taken from a human donor who donated a stem cell graft to a child with acute myeloid leukemia.

The rearrangement joins TRBV9 to TRBJ2-1, with TRBD1 as a possible D gene (5 bases). The CDR3 contains 15 residues. The germline V and J ends were trimmed by 0 bases and 10 bases, with 17 bases remaining between them. From germline, CDR1 is SGDLS and CDR2 YYNGEE. The CDR3: CASSVGQGSAGEQFF. CDR3 DNA: TGTGCCAGCAGCGTAGGGCAGGGCTCGGCAGGGGAGCAGTTCTTC.

In this sample, this clonotype is large (0.1 to 1%). This chain uses TRBV10-3 with TRBJ2-1, with D possibly being TRBD2 (6 bases). The CDR3 loop spans 12 amino acids. V was clipped by 8 bases and J by 6 bases, with 11 bases between them. In germline, CDR1 is ENHRY, CDR2 SYGVKD. CDR3 DNA: TGTGCCATCGGTTTGGGGGGCAATGAGCAGTTCTTC. This encodes CAIGLGGNEQFF.

This clonotype came up many times. The rearrangement joins TRBV27 to TRBJ2-7, with D tentatively TRBD2 (6 bases). V lost 6 bases, J lost 5 bases, and 8 bases lay in between. Germline values: CDR1 MNHEY, CDR2 SMNVEV (reference sequence). The CDR3 extends over 11 amino acids. The CDR3 DNA sequence: TGTGCCAGCAGGGAGGGAGACGAGCAGTACTTC. This sequence encodes CASREGDEQYF.

V is TRBV20-1 and J is TRBJ2-6; 8 nucleotides match TRBD1. The CDR3 sequence is 17 residues long. Germline lookup yields CDR1 DFQATT and CDR2 SNEGSKA (reference sequence). CDR3 in amino acids: CCANRDRLFSGANVLTF. CDR3 bases: TGCTGCGCTAACCGGGACAGGCTTTTCTCTGGGGCCAACGTCCTGACTTTC.

This clonotype has a handful of counts. The V gene is TRBV9, the J gene TRBJ1-6; D unclear. The length of the CDR3 is 14 residues. Germline V gives CDR1 SGDLS, CDR2 YYNGEE. V was shortened by 3 bases and J by 0 bases, with 4 bases between the two germline ends. As DNA, the CDR3 is TGTGCCAGCAGCGCGGACTCCTATAATTCACCCCTCCACTTT. Translation gives CASSADSYNSPLHF.

This clonotype was recorded many times. This chain joins TRBV20-1 and TRBJ1-3; no clear D. The V gene's germline CDR1 is DFQATT and CDR2 SNEGSKA (reference sequence). The CDR3 has 16 residues. V was clipped by 0 bases and J by 0 bases, with 12 bases between them. The CDR3 loop is CSARDGERISGNTIYF. The CDR3 nucleotides read TGCAGTGCTAGAGATGGGGAGAGGATCTCTGGAAACACCATATATTTT.

This clonotype was seen a handful of times. The V and J genes are TRBV20-1 and TRBJ1-5; D is possibly TRBD1 (5 bases). Germline V gene lookup returns CDR1 DFQATT and CDR2 SNEGSKA (reference sequence). Trimming removed 6 bases from V and 6 bases from J, with 15 bases in between. The CDR3 contains 13 residues. The CDR3, as DNA: TGCAGTGCCACCCTCCAGGGTTCTCAGCCCCAGCATTTT. Protein product: CSATLQGSQPQHF.

In its sample, this clonotype was seen many times. The chain couples TRBV20-1 to TRBJ2-1, with 8 bases lining up with TRBD1. V lost 5 bases and J lost 5; bases outside the gene matches: 11. Germline CDR1 DFQATT, CDR2 SNEGSKA (reference sequence). The CDR3 loop spans 15 amino acids. CDR3 sequence (DNA): TGCAGTGCTGGCCGGGACAGGTTTTCCCACAATGAGCAGTTCTTC. Its translation: CSAGRDRFSHNEQFF.

This clonotype was counted between two and nine times. The chain combines TRBV10-3 with TRBJ2-5; 7 bases are a match to TRBD1. CDR1 and CDR2 (germline): ENHRY, SYGVKD. The CDR3 contains 17 residues. The J segment lost 1 base and the V segment lost 3 bases, leaving 11 bases of the junction unmatched. The DNA for the CDR3 is TGTGCCATCAGTGACAGAGTAGAACAGGGGTCCCAAGAGACCCAGTACTTC. This translates into CAISDRVEQGSQETQYF.

The genes are TRBV7-3 and TRBJ2-3; perhaps TRBD1 as D (6 bases). TRBJ1-5 explains the end of the DNA better; the J call may be wrong. CDR3 length equals 18 residues. Germline V gene data show CDR1 as SGHTA and CDR2 as FQGTGA. CDR3 amino acids: CASSLSLAGAYSTDTQHF. CDR3 in DNA: TGTGCCAGCAGCTTAAGCCTAGCGGGGGCCTATAGCACAGATACGCAGCATTTT.

J is TRBJ2-1 and V is TRBV24-1, with 13 bases aligning to TRBD2. Germline CDR1 is KGHDR and CDR2 is SFDVKD. Trimming removed 4 bases from V and 7 bases from J; junction bases left unmatched: 15. The CDR3 length is 19 residues. CDR3 sequence: CATSDPNAGTSGVGNEQFF. The CDR3 nucleotides are TGTGCCACCAGTGACCCAAATGCCGGGACTAGCGGGGTCGGAAATGAGCAGTTCTTC.

The chain employs TRBV7-6 and TRBJ2-3; D may be TRBD2 (5 bases). CDR1 is SGHVS, CDR2 FNYEAQ, per germline. The CDR3 covers 15 residues. V dropped 6 bases and J dropped 6 bases, with 19 bases sitting between them. The CDR3 region has the DNA TGTGCCAGCAGAGACGGACCGAACAGAGGGGATACGCAGTATTTT. Translating gives CASRDGPNRGDTQYF.

This clonotype has at least ten counts. The chain uses TRBV12-3 or TRBV12-4 and TRBJ1-4; possible D gene TRBD1, 5 bases. Between the trimmed V and J ends, which lost 8 bases and 7 bases, there was a span of 8 bases. The CDR3 runs 11 residues. The CDR3 sequence is CASSGGEKLFF. CDR3 sequence (DNA): TGTGCCAGCTCCGGGGGTGAAAAACTGTTTTTT.

This clonotype was detected ten times or more. The V and J genes are TRBV29-1 and TRBJ2-5, with D hard to call. V gave up 7 bases and J gave up 3 bases, with 6 bases separating them. The CDR3 has 10 residues. Per the germline V gene, CDR1 is SQVTM and CDR2 is ANQGSEA. CDR3 nucleotides: TGCAGCGGTGGTGAAGAGACCCAGTACTTC. Protein: CSGGEETQYF. The variable domain in full, with the rest retrieved from reference TRBV29-1 and TRBJ2-5, is SAVISQKPSRDICQRGTSLTIQCQVDSQVTMMFWYRQQPGQSLTLIATANQGSEATYESGFVIDKFPISRPNLTFSTLTVSNMSPEDSSIYLCSGGEETQYFGPGTRLLVL.

This clonotype was seen many times. The chain employs TRBV20-1 and TRBJ2-7; 10 bases line up with TRBD1. The CDR3 is made up of 12 amino acids. Germline trimming cut 4 bases from V and 12 bases from J; bases unmatched to any gene: 9. Germline V gene sequence: CDR1 DFQATT, CDR2 SNEGSKA (reference sequence). CDR3 loop: CSATGDRGAMYV. The CDR3 DNA reads as TGCAGTGCTACCGGGGACAGGGGCGCTATGTACGTC.

The CDR3 sequence: CASSPEHGGGINQPQHF. In DNA form, the CDR3 reads TGTGCCAGCAGTCCGGAACACGGGGGGGGAATAAATCAGCCCCAGCATTTT. The genes are TRBV12-3 or TRBV12-4 and TRBJ1-5; the D gene is possibly TRBD1 (5 bases). The CDR3 covers 17 residues. V shed 5 bases and J shed 4 bases, with 21 bases lying between them.

This clonotype was counted only a few times. This rearrangement joins TRBV7-9 to TRBJ2-7; possibly TRBD1 or TRBD2 for D (6 bases each). The CDR3 contains 12 residues. Trimming removed 5 bases at V and 6 bases at J, with 11 bases between. Germline lookup yields CDR1 SEHNR and CDR2 FQNEAQ (reference sequence). The DNA of the CDR3 is TGTGCCAGCAGCGGAGGGGGTGCCGAGCAGTACTTC. Translating gives CASSGGGAEQYF.

At least ten counts were recorded for this clonotype. This chain joins TRBV5-5 and TRBJ1-5; weak D call: TRBD1 (6 bases). This CDR3 has 15 residues. Germline assignment: CDR1 SGHKS and CDR2 YYEKEE (reference sequence). V lost 1 base, J lost 3 bases, and 11 bases lay in between. For the CDR3, the DNA is TGTGCCAGCAGCTTGTTGGGGGGCATCAATCAGCCCCAGCATTTT. Protein product: CASSLLGGINQPQHF.

The genes are TRBV29-1 and TRBJ2-3; 13 nucleotides align to TRBD2. Germline CDR1 is SQVTM and CDR2 is ANQGSEA. The CDR3 has 18 amino acids. With 6 bases clipped from V and 0 bases from J, the junction kept 12 bases outside the gene matches. Here the CDR3 reads CSVLPTSGGPLSTDTQYF. CDR3 nucleotide sequence: TGCAGCGTGCTGCCGACTAGCGGGGGGCCCCTTAGCACAGATACGCAGTATTTT.

In this sample, this clonotype turned up a few times. This rearrangement joins TRBV11-3 to TRBJ2-2; TRBD2 agrees at 10 bases. V shed 3 bases and J 5 bases; nucleotides not matched to a gene: 3. The germline V gene has CDR1 SGHNT and CDR2 YENEEA. The CDR3 length is 15 residues. Written as DNA, the CDR3 is TGTGCCAGCAGCTTGCGTAGCGGGGGGACCGGGGAGCTGTTTTTT. Protein sequence: CASSLRSGGTGELFF.

This clonotype was counted many times. The chain is built from TRBV20-1 and TRBJ2-1; a possible D gene is TRBD2 (6 bases). The CDR3 length is 11 residues. Germline lookup yields CDR1 DFQATT and CDR2 SNEGSKA (reference sequence). Trimming removed 5 bases from V and 13 bases from J, with 15 bases in between. The CDR3 coding sequence is TGCAGTGCTGGCACGACTAGAAGTCAGTTCTTC. Encoded protein: CSAGTTRSQFF.

This clonotype appeared many times. The chain combines TRBV20-1 with TRBJ2-5; 7 nucleotides match TRBD2. The junction had 12 bases not matched to a gene; V was cut back by 1 base and J by 4 bases. The CDR3 runs 16 residues. Germline V gene data show CDR1 as DFQATT and CDR2 as SNEGSKA (reference sequence). The CDR3 here is CSARGAGEWRSETQYF. CDR3 DNA: TGCAGTGCTAGAGGGGCGGGAGAGTGGCGGTCAGAGACCCAGTACTTC.

This clonotype was counted ten times or more. The V call is TRBV9, the J call TRBJ2-1, with unresolved D. Germline CDR1 reads SGDLS; CDR2 reads YYNGEE. The CDR3 is 11 amino acids. V lost 3 bases and J lost 7, with 5 bases in between. CDR3 amino acids: CASSAVNEQFF. CDR3 nucleotides: TGTGCCAGCAGCGCGGTGAATGAGCAGTTCTTC. Drawing the rest from reference TRBV9 and TRBJ2-1, the complete variable domain is DSGVTQTPKHLITATGQRVTLRCSPRSGDLSVYWYQQSLDQGLQFLIQYYNGEERAKGNILERFSAQQFPDLHSELNLSSLELGDSALYFCASSAVNEQFFGPGTRLTVL.

This clonotype was observed a handful of times. This chain links TRBV5-1 with TRBJ2-3; 8 bases line up with TRBD2. J lost 4 bases, V lost 0 bases, and 4 bases had no gene match. The length of the CDR3 is 15 residues. Per germline, CDR1 SGHRS and CDR2 YFSETQ. The CDR3: CASSLAVAGSDTQYF. Here the CDR3 DNA reads TGCGCCAGCAGCTTGGCCGTAGCGGGGTCAGATACGCAGTATTTT.

This clonotype has at least ten counts. The chain recombines TRBV7-6 with TRBJ1-2, with D possibly TRBD1 on 6 matching bases. The CDR3 spans 13 residues. Germline V gives CDR1 SGHVS, CDR2 FNYEAQ. The ends were cut back, 5 bases at V and 3 bases at J, with 10 bases in the middle. CDR3 region: CASSPRTDYGYTF. The CDR3 coding sequence is TGTGCCAGCAGCCCCCGGACAGACTATGGCTACACCTTC.

This clonotype was seen a handful of times. The CDR3 bases are TGTGCCAGCAGCTTTGAGCGGGGTTTATACAATGAGCAGTTCTTC. Protein product: CASSFERGLYNEQFF. The chain couples TRBV7-8 to TRBJ2-1, with TRBD2 identical over 7 bases. V lost 3 bases and J lost 4; bases outside the gene matches: 6. The CDR3 runs to 15 residues. Germline V lookup: CDR1 SGHVS, CDR2 FQNEAQ. The whole variable domain, remainder taken from reference TRBV7-8 and TRBJ2-1, is GAGVSQSPRYKVAKRGQDVALRCDPISGHVSLFWYQQALGQGPEFLTYFQNEAQLDKSGLPSDRFFAERPEGSVSTLKIQRTQQEDSAVYLCASSFERGLYNEQFFGPGTRLTVL.

The chain couples TRBV7-8 to TRBJ2-7; 8 nucleotides agree with TRBD1. The junction had 9 bases not matched to a gene; V was cut back by 5 bases and J by 3 bases. The germline gives CDR1 SGHVS, CDR2 FQNEAQ. The CDR3 is 15 residues long. CDR3 DNA sequence: TGTGCCAGCAGCCGGGGGAAGGACAGGGTCTACGAGCAGTACTTC. Its protein product is CASSRGKDRVYEQYF.

J is TRBJ2-2 and V is TRBV6-5; D may be TRBD1 (6 bases). With 1 base removed from V and 5 bases from J, the gap between germline ends came to 17 bases. Looked up from germline, CDR1 is MNHEY and CDR2 is SVGAGI. The CDR3 runs 17 residues. DNA for the CDR3: TGTGCCAGCAGTTACTACTTGTACAGGGCAGGTACCGGGGAGCTGTTTTTT. Its protein is CASSYYLYRAGTGELFF.

This clonotype was seen a handful of times. The rearrangement uses TRBV5-6 and TRBJ2-5; D is perhaps TRBD2 (7 bases). Germline-derived CDR1 and CDR2 are SGHDT and YYEEEE. Trimming shortened V by 1 base and J by 9 bases, and 19 bases separated the two germline ends. CDR3 length: 15 amino acids. The CDR3 coding sequence is TGTGCCAGCAGCTTGTTGCGGGGGCCACCAGGGGCCCAGTACTTC. Translating gives CASSLLRGPPGAQYF.